In its sample, the clone carrying this TCR beta chain was seen once. The sample is drawn from a study of blood T cell repertoires in COVID-19. At the level of the study: Sample material is recorded as cDNA or gDNA derived from T cells, B-cell-depleted T cells, or PBMCs.

Those who participated ranged in age from roughly 18 to 89 years and resided in around 22 US areas. In assigning cohorts, the study relied on participant-reported clinical history. Before they entered the study, exposed participants had met a COVID-19 case within 2 weeks. The method was immunoSEQ multiplex PCR; TCRdb's version includes in-frame clones alone and lacks a portion of them. The repertoire holds hundreds of thousands of clones, with 85% as singletons. The receptor was derived from a woman aged 25 to 39 who had been exposed to COVID-19. Sequencing used PBMCs or T cells enriched from blood (not recorded which).

The CDR3 here is CASSLFDRGRTEAFF. The CDR3 DNA sequence: TGTGCCAGCAGCCTATTTGACAGGGGGCGTACTGAAGCTTTCTTT. This chain joins TRBV7-9 and TRBJ1-1; 10 bases map to TRBD1. Trimming at V came to 5 bases and at J to 5 bases, leaving 8 bases not matched to a gene. This CDR3 region has 15 residues. Germline CDR1 is SEHNR and CDR2 is FQNEAQ (reference sequence).